This is a list of T cell receptor beta chains from one sample in a study of patients and donors after allogeneic stem cell transplantation. Via MiXCR, TCRdb re-called the RT-PCR reads, giving one row per CDR3 protein. The table lists roughly 940,000 distinct CDR3 sequences, approximately 19% of them singletons. Sample: blood, either unsorted or a sorted T cell fraction (not recorded which). The receptors were gathered from a human donor who was either an allogeneic HSCT recipient or a stem cell or donor lymphocyte infusion donor (not recorded which). It is not recorded whose cells these are; they may come from a transplant donor. Each CDR3 is given with its conserved first and last residue.

CDR3aa,v_gene
CASSQDRQTGGEKLFF,TRBV3-1
CSAGQSNYGYTF,TRBV29-1
CASSPRVKVNTEAFF,TRBV4-3
CASLPYTGELFF,TRBV6-1
CASSLLGGGKTQYF,TRBV7-2
CASSFDRDTQYF,TRBV5-1
CASSGTGGTEKLFF,TRBV5-1
CATSRDGVNTGELFF,TRBV15
CASSSWDSLAGELFF,TRBV7-2
CASSVERTYNEQFF,TRBV9
CAWSSGGGNYGYTF,TRBV30
CSAGGQTSGYYNEQFF,TRBV20-1
CASSLVGPIETQYF,TRBV12-3/TRBV12-4
CASSFGLAGGIEQFF,TRBV12-3/TRBV12-4
CASSEAQGSQPQHF,TRBV2
CASSKDRGRSSYNSPLHF,TRBV5-5
CASSLQGQQNTEAFF,TRBV12-3/TRBV12-4
CASSFETGGVSANYGYTF,TRBV6-5
CASSEYYQETQYF,TRBV25-1
CASSYFRGAYEQYF,TRBV6-5
CAIRPAGTNYGYTF,TRBV10-3
CSSWDLEETQYF,TRBV29-1
CSASALAGTDTQYF,TRBV20-1
CAISPSGETQYF,TRBV10-3
CASSLVPSGNTGELFF,TRBV5-1
CASRKNLQSSYNEQFF,TRBV2
CASSPDNLVTEAFF,TRBV7-3
CASSPLGTSGSHEQYF,TRBV27
CAISSYMDRNTEAFF,TRBV10-3
CAISTGTAYEQYF,TRBV10-3
CASSFEGLVRGYTF,TRBV12-3/TRBV12-4
CASSQRMGLEQYF,TRBV3-1
CATSTALTEAFF,TRBV10-3
CASSYEGTDTQYF,TRBV6-5
CASSSGLTGTMNTEAFF,TRBV5-1
CASSFRSGGVYEQYF,TRBV12-3/TRBV12-4
CSASSLAGVEDTQYF,TRBV20-1
CASSLDRFEGPGELFF,TRBV11-3
CASSPLARASEQYF,TRBV7-9
CASSPSTSEQYF,TRBV5-1
CASSPRAGGRPNEQFF,TRBV5-1
CASSLSGDWANVLTF,TRBV27
CASSDGWVGGLNYGYTF,TRBV12-3/TRBV12-4
CASSPWTSGGTGELFF,TRBV7-9
CASSNRPSGRTDTQYF,TRBV7-2
CASSQDWGVERVEQFF,TRBV4-1
CASGLYPYEQYF,TRBV2
CASSLEWGYEETQYF,TRBV5-1
CASSPRTGMSYTF,TRBV27
CASSYSASGTTYNEQFF,TRBV6-2/TRBV6-3
CASSLDRDGFGKTQYF,TRBV11-1
CASSSGQIQTQYF,TRBV12-3/TRBV12-4
CASSVNANTGELFF,TRBV9